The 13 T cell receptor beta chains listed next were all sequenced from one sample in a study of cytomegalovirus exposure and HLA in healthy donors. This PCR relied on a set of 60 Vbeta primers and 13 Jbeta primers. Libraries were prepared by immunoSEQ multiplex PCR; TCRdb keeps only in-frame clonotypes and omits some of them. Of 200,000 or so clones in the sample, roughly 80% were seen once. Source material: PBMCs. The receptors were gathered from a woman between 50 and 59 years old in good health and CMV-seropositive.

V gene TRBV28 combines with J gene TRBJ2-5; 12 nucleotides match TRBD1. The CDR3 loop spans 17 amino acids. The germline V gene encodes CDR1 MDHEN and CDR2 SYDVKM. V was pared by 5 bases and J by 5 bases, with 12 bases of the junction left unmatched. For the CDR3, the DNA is TGTGCCAGCAGTCCCACGGGACAGGGGGCTTTAGGGGAGACCCAGTACTTC. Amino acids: CASSPTGQGALGETQYF.

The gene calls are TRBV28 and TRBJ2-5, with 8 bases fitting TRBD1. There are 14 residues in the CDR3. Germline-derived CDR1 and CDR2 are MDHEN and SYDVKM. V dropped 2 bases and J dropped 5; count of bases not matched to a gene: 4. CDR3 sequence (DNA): TGTGCCAGCAGTTTACGGACAGGGCTGGAGACCCAGTACTTC. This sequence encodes CASSLRTGLETQYF.

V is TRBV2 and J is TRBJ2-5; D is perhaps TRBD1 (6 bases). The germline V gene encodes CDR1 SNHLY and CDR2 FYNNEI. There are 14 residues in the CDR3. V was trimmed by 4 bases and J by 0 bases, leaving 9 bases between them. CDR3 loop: CASSARTDQETQYF. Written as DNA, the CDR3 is TGTGCCAGCAGTGCCAGGACAGACCAAGAGACCCAGTACTTC.

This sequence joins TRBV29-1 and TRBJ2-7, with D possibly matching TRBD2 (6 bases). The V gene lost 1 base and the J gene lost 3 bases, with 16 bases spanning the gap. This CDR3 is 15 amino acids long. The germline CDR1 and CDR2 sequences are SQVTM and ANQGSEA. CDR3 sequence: CSVEGPPGALYEQYF. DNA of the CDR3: TGCAGCGTTGAAGGACCGCCGGGAGCCCTCTACGAGCAGTACTTC.

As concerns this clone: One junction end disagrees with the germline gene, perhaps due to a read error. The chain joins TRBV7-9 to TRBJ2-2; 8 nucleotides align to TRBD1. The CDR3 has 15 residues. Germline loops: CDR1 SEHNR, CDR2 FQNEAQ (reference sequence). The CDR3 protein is CSSSRPGGSTGELFF. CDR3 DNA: TGTTCCAGCAGCCGACCAGGGGGCTCCACCGGGGAGCTGTTTTTT. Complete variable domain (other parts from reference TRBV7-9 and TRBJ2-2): DTGVSQNPRHKITKRGQNVTFRCDPISEHNRLYWYRQTLGQGPEFLTYFQNEAQLEKSRLLSDRFSAERPKGSFSTLEIQRTEQGDSAMYLCSSSRPGGSTGELFFGEGSRLTVL.

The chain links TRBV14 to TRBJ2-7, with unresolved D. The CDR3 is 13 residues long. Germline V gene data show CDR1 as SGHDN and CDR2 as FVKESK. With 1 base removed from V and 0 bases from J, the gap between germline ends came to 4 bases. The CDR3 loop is CASSQGYSYEQYF. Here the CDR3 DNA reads TGTGCCAGCAGCCAAGGTTACTCCTACGAGCAGTACTTC.

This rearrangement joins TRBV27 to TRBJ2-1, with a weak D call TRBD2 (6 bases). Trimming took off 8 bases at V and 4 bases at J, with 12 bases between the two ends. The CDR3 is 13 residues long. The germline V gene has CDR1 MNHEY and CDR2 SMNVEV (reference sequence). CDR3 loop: CASPGLEYNEQFF. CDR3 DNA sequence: TGTGCCAGCCCGGGACTCGAGTACAATGAGCAGTTCTTC.

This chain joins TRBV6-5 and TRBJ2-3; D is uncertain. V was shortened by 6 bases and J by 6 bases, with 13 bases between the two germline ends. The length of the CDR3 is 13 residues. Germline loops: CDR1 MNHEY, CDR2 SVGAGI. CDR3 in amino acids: CASRSLSGDTQYF. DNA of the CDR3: TGTGCCAGCAGATCTTTATCCGGGGATACGCAGTATTTT.

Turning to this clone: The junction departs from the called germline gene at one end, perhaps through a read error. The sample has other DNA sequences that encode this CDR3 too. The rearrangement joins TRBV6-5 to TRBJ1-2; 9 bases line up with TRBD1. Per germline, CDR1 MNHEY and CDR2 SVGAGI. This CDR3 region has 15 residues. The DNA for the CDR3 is TGCGCCAGCACATCCACTTACGGGACAGGGTTTGGCTACACCTTC. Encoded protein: CASTSTYGTGFGYTF.

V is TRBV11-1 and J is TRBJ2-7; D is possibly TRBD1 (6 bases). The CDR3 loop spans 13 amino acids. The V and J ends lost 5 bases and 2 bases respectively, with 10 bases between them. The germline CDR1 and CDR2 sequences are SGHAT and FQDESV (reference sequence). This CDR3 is CASSQTGTYEQYF. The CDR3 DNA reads TGTGCCAGCAGCCAAACAGGGACCTACGAGCAGTACTTC.

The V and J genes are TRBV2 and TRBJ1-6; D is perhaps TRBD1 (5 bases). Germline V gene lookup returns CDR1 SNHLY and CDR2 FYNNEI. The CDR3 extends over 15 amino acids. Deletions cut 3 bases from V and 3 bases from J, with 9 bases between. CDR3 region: CASSDRQSYNSPLHF. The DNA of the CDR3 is TGTGCCAGCAGTGATAGACAGAGCTATAATTCACCCCTCCACTTT.

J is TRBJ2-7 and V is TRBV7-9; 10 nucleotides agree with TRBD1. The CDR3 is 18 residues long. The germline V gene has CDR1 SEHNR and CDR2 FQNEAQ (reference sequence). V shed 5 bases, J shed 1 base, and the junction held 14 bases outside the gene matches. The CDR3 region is CASSPSLGGDRGSYEQYF. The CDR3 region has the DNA TGTGCCAGCAGCCCTAGCCTTGGTGGGGACAGGGGTTCCTACGAGCAGTACTTC.

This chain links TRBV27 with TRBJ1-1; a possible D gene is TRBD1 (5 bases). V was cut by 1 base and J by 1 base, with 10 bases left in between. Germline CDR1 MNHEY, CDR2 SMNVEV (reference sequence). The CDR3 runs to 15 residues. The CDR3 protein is CASSLLGASNTEAFF. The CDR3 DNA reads TGTGCCAGCAGTTTATTAGGGGCTTCGAACACTGAAGCTTTCTTT.